A selection of T cell receptor beta chains follows, all from one sample in a study of shared clonotypes between healthy human individuals. This table comes from immunoSEQ multiplex PCR, and its TCRdb copy is limited to in-frame clones, with some not included. Counted here are over a million clones, roughly 96% occurring once; the ten biggest clones make up about 1%. Sequencing was carried out using naive CD4+ T cells sorted from blood. All receptors come from a man aged 25-45 years in good health. The conserved cysteine and the conserved F or W are not part of the CDR3 here.

cdr3_length	v_call	j_call	cdr3_aa
13	TRBV27	TRBJ2-5	ASRKGLALQETQY
14	TRBV11-1	TRBJ2-7	ASRRLAGGPSYEQY
11	TRBV19	TRBJ2-7	ASSMRRAAEQY
12	TRBV29-1	TRBJ2-6	SVGLVPGANVLT
12	TRBV2	TRBJ1-5	ASSETGANQPQH
14	TRBV5-4	TRBJ2-3	ASSPQREGGADTQY
13	TRBV4-1	TRBJ2-3	ASSQVGDRALTQY
13	TRBV7-9	TRBJ2-7	ASSLGLTSSYEQY
15	TRBV12-2	TRBJ2-1	ASRLASSAQMEDEQF
13	TRBV10-3	TRBJ2-1	ATDQSGATYNEQF
14	TRBV30	TRBJ1-3	AWRKGTVLFGNTIY
12	TRBV4-3	TRBJ1-1	ASSQAQGYTEAF
14	TRBV7-9	TRBJ2-1	ASSLGGTGTYNEQF
12	TRBV28	TRBJ2-1	ASREAPLYNEQF
12	TRBV9	TRBJ1-5	ASSVGHFNQPQH
12	TRBV5-1	TRBJ2-7	ASSLAIGDYEQY
12	TRBV18	TRBJ1-1	ASSPLGMNTEAF
12	TRBV6-5	TRBJ2-3	ASHRASSTDTQY
13	TRBV5-1	TRBJ2-7	ASSLESRSLTEQY
9	TRBV28	TRBJ2-7	ASGEYYEQY
13	TRBV2	TRBJ2-7	ASSSSYGRTYEQY